This T cell receptor beta chain comes out of a study of T cells in women clearing cervical HPV infection. Study context: Case blood was drawn a median approximately 150 days after lesion detection. HLA type could not be excluded as a confounder.

This clone counts as medium-sized by frequency. The antigen is undetermined. The DNA ends 3 residues before the CDR3 does, and the rest of the CDR3 is filled in from the germline J gene. Assay: immunoSEQ multiplex PCR; the TCRdb copy retains only in-frame clones and omits some. The table for this sample gives some 20,000 clones. This CDR3 comprises 14 residues. Germline V lookup: CDR1 DFQATT, CDR2 SNEGSKA (reference sequence). Between the trimmed V and J ends, which lost 3 bases and 1 base, there was a span of 9 bases. Broader study findings: Unknown T-cell numbers per sample may underlie the richness differences. CIN3+ cases had significantly higher TCR richness than controls; evenness did not differ.

This chain uses TRBV20-1 with TRBJ2-2, with D possibly matching TRBD1 (5 bases). Sequences were obtained from blood buffy coat. The sequence came from a woman between 18 and 70 years old with a cervical HPV16 infection that either progressed to CIN3+ or cleared (not recorded which). CDR3 loop: CSARGPENTGELFF. The CDR3 bases that were read are TGCAGTGCTAGGGGGCCCGAGAACACCGGGGAG.